One and the same sample provided the 14 T cell receptor beta chains below, sequenced in a study of blood T cells in healthy people across ages. The authors ran a second PCR of about 7 to 11 cycles using a sample-barcoded 5' primer and a J-beta primer mix. TCRdb called the 5' RACE reads again in MiXCR, with one record for every CDR3 protein. The sample has about a million distinct CDR3 sequences, around 48% seen once. The source material was blood. These receptors all come from a man aged 30-40 years in good health.

This clonotype showed up just once. This chain links TRBV5-1 with TRBJ2-5, with D unclear. V gave up 5 bases and J gave up 4 bases, with 18 bases separating them. Per germline, CDR1 SGHRS and CDR2 YFSETQ. The CDR3 loop spans 15 amino acids. The CDR3 loop is CASRDPGRPRETQYF. The CDR3 DNA sequence: TGCGCCAGCAGGGACCCTGGTAGACCGCGAGAGACCCAGTACTTC.

The gene calls are TRBV6-7 and TRBJ1-2, with D unresolved. TRBV6-7 is filed as an ORF, its function uncertain. The CDR3 covers 10 residues. Trimming took 10 bases from V and 7 from J, leaving 10 bases between them. The CDR3 region is CATPLVGYTF. The CDR3 DNA reads as TGTGCCACCCCGCTTGTTGGCTACACCTTC.

This sequence joins TRBV7-8 and TRBJ2-1; 8 nucleotides align to TRBD2. V was pared by 1 base and J by 9 bases, with 2 bases of the junction left unmatched. The CDR3 has 13 amino acids. Per the germline V gene, CDR1 is SGHVS and CDR2 is FQNEAQ. CDR3 in DNA: TGTGCCAGCAGCTTAGTAGCGGGGCCTGAGCAGTTCTTC. Encoded protein: CASSLVAGPEQFF.

The chain recombines TRBV15 with TRBJ2-5, with D perhaps matching TRBD1 or TRBD2 (5 bases each). The CDR3 consists of 13 residues. Per germline, CDR1 LNHNV and CDR2 YYDKDF (reference sequence). The germline V and J ends were trimmed by 5 bases and 11 bases, with 18 bases remaining between them. The CDR3 region is CATSPRDLNEQYF. The CDR3 region has the DNA TGTGCCACCAGCCCTCGGGACCTGAATGAGCAGTACTTC.

V gene TRBV10-3 combines with J gene TRBJ2-3; 7 nucleotides align to TRBD2. Germline CDR1 and CDR2: ENHRY and SYGVKD. V dropped 0 bases and J dropped 0; count of bases not matched to a gene: 6. This CDR3 region has 17 residues. CDR3 nucleotides: TGTGCCATCAGTGAGTCGCTAGCGGCGACTAGCACAGATACGCAGTATTTT. Translated, it gives CAISESLAATSTDTQYF.

This chain links TRBV6-6 with TRBJ2-7, with D perhaps matching TRBD1 (6 bases). Trimming left V 6 bases short and J 0 bases short, with 15 bases between. The CDR3 spans 15 residues. Germline V gene sequence: CDR1 MNHNY, CDR2 SVGAGI (reference sequence). The CDR3: CASRDRQVGSYEQYF. The CDR3 coding sequence is TGTGCCAGCAGAGACAGGCAGGTGGGCTCCTACGAGCAGTACTTC.

This clonotype was seen a handful of times. The chain is built from TRBV4-3 and TRBJ2-7; D uncertain. The CDR3 contains 15 residues. From germline, CDR1 is LGHNA and CDR2 YSLEER. V was cut by 0 bases and J by 3 bases, with 12 bases left in between. CDR3 amino acids: CASSQDAQAFYEQYF. For the CDR3, the DNA is TGCGCCAGCAGCCAAGATGCCCAGGCTTTCTACGAGCAGTACTTC.

V is TRBV20-1 and J is TRBJ1-5, with D maybe TRBD1 (6 bases). The CDR3 spans 14 residues. The germline V gene encodes CDR1 DFQATT and CDR2 SNEGSKA (reference sequence). The germline V and J ends were trimmed by 6 bases and 3 bases, with 15 bases remaining between them. The CDR3 here is CSALPGGVNQPQHF. CDR3 sequence (DNA): TGCAGTGCCCTCCCGGGGGGCGTCAATCAGCCCCAGCATTTT.

As for this clonotype: Since a much larger clone is just one base distant, this may be a read error. The chain couples TRBV7-9 to TRBJ2-7; the D is unclear. This CDR3 has 13 residues. Germline CDR1 is SEHNR and CDR2 is FQNEAQ (reference sequence). The CDR3 is CASSLELANELYF. Here the CDR3 DNA reads TGTGCCAGCAGCTTAGAGTTGGCAAACGAGCTGTACTTC.

This clonotype appeared a few times. The chain links TRBV28 to TRBJ2-7, with D possibly matching TRBD1 (5 bases). Germline loops: CDR1 MDHEN, CDR2 SYDVKM. The CDR3 sequence is 14 residues long. Trimming left V 1 base short and J 6 bases short, with 13 bases between. CDR3 nucleotide sequence: TGTGCCAGCAGTTTATACGGCAGGGTCCCCGAGCAGTACTTC. Translation: CASSLYGRVPEQYF.

This sequence joins TRBV7-2 and TRBJ1-2, with D unclear. The CDR3 is made up of 14 amino acids. Trimming left V 1 base short and J 4 bases short, with 10 bases between. The germline V gene encodes CDR1 SGHTA and CDR2 FQGNSA. CDR3: CASSLGQKTYGYTF. CDR3 nucleotide sequence: TGTGCCAGCAGCTTAGGGCAGAAAACCTATGGCTACACCTTC.

This clonotype came up a few times. V and J are TRBV18 and TRBJ1-4, with D perhaps TRBD1 (6 bases). CDR3 length: 15 amino acids. In germline, CDR1 is KGHSH, CDR2 LQKENI. V dropped 2 bases and J dropped 8 bases, with 15 bases sitting between them. CDR3 region: CASSPNAQGGEKLFF. In DNA, the CDR3 is TGTGCCAGCTCACCAAACGCACAGGGCGGGGAAAAACTGTTTTTT.

The V call is TRBV5-1, the J call TRBJ2-1, with a weak D call TRBD2 (6 bases). Germline V gene data show CDR1 as SGHRS and CDR2 as YFSETQ. Trimming removed 0 bases at V and 9 bases at J, with 10 bases between. CDR3 length equals 13 residues. This chain's CDR3 is CASSLERVREQFF. Written as DNA, the CDR3 is TGCGCCAGCAGCTTGGAGCGGGTGCGTGAGCAGTTCTTC.

In its sample, this clonotype was seen many times. V usage is TRBV3-1 and J usage is TRBJ1-6, with 8 nucleotides matching TRBD1. V shed 1 base and J 7 bases; nucleotides not matched to a gene: 3. There are 15 residues in the CDR3. Germline values: CDR1 LGHDT, CDR2 YNNKEL (reference sequence). The chain's CDR3 is CASSQVGQGNSPLHF. The CDR3 DNA sequence: TGTGCCAGCAGCCAAGTCGGACAGGGAAATTCACCCCTCCACTTT.